The present T cell receptor (beta chain) was sequenced within a study of early T cells in non-severe SARS-CoV-2 infection. Study-wide results and caveats: Private and CD4 specificities were missed by VDJdb matching, skewed to anti-spike CD8.

This clonotype was found a few times. No antigen is known for it. Attachment of unique molecular identifiers was made to individual cDNA molecules. TCRdb independently ran MiXCR on the 5' RACE reads; one entry per CDR3 protein. The data contain fewer than 85,000 distinct CDR3 sequences, approximately 11% of them singletons. CDR1 is ENHRY and CDR2 is SYGVKD in the germline V gene. The CDR3 totals 11 residues. Sequencing was performed on whole blood, taken at baseline. The sequence was collected from an adult who was a healthcare worker with PCR-confirmed SARS-CoV-2 infection or an uninfected control (not recorded which). The J gene is TRBJ2-5, the V gene TRBV10-3, with 7 bases fitting TRBD2. The DNA of the CDR3 is TGTAGCAGCGGGGCTGGAGAGACCCAGTACTTC. Translated, it gives CSSGAGETQYF.